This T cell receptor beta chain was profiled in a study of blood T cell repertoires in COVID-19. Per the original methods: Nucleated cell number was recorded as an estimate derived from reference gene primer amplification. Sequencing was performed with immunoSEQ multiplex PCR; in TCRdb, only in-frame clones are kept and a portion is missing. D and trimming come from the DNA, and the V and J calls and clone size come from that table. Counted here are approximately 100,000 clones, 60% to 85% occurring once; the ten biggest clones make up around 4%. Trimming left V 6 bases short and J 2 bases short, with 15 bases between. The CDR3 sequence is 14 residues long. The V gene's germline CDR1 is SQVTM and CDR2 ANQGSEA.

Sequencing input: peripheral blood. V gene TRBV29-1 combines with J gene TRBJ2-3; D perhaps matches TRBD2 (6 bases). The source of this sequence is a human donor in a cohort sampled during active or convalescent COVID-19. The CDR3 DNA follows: TGCAGCGTACGAGCGCGGGACCACACAGATACGCAGTATTTT. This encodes CSVRARDHTDTQYF.